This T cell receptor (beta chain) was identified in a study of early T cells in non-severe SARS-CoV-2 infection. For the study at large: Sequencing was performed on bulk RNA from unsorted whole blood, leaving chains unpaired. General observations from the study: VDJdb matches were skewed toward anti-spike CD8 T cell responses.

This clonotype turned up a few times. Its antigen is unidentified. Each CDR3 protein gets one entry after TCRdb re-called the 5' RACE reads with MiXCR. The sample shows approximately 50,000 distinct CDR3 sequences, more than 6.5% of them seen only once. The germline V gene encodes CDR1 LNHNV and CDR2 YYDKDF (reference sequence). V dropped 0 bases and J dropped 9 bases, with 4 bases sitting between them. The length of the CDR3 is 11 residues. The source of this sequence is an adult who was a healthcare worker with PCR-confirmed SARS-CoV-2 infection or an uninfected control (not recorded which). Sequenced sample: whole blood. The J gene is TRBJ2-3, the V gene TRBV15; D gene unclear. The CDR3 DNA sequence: TGTGCCACCAGCAGAGATACCACGCAGTATTTT. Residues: CATSRDTTQYF.